At least ten counts were recorded for the clone carrying this TCR beta chain. What it recognizes is unknown. From germline, CDR1 is DFQATT and CDR2 SNEGSKA (reference sequence). Unmatched junction bases numbered 7, after V lost 0 bases and J lost 6 bases. CDR3 length equals 15 residues. Separate cDNA molecules each had unique molecular identifiers attached to them. TCRdb independently ran MiXCR on the 5' RACE reads; one entry per CDR3 protein. The data hold around 93,000 distinct CDR3 sequences, with roughly 12% observed a single time. The data are from a study of early T cells in non-severe SARS-CoV-2 infection. Looking at the study overall: Chains were unpaired, as sequencing was done on bulk RNA from unsorted whole blood.

Study-wide results and limits: Lookups in VDJdb leaned toward anti-spike CD8 responses and missed private and CD4 specificities.

V gene TRBV20-1 combines with J gene TRBJ2-7, with 11 bases identical to TRBD2. The sequenced sample was whole blood, obtained at baseline. The clonotype originates from an adult who was a healthcare worker with PCR-confirmed SARS-CoV-2 infection or an uninfected control (not recorded which). CDR3 sequence reads: CSARDPSGGFSEQYF. In nucleotides, the CDR3 is TGCAGTGCTAGAGATCCTAGCGGGGGGTTTAGCGAGCAGTACTTC.